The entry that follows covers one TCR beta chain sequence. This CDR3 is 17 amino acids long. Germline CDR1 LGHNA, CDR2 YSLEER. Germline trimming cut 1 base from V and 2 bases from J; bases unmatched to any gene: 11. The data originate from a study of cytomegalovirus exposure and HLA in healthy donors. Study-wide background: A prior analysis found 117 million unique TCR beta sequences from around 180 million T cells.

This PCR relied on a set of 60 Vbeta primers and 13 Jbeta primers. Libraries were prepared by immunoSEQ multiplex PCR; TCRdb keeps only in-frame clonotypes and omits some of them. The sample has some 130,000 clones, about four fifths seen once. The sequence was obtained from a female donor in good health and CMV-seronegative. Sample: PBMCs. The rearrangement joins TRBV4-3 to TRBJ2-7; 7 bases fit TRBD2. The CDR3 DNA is TGCGCCAGCAGCCAAGTAAAAAGGGCGGGAGTCACCTACGAGCAGTACTTC. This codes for CASSQVKRAGVTYEQYF.